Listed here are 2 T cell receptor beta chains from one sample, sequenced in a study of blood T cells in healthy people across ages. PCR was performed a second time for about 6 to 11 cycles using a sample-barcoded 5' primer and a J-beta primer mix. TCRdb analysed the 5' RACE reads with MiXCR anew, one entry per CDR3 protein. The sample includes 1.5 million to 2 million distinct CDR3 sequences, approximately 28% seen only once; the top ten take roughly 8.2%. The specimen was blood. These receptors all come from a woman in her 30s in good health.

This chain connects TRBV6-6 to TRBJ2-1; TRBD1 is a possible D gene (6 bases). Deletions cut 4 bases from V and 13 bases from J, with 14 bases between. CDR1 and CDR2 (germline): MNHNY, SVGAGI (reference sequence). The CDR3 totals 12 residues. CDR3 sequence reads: CASSFVLGAQFF. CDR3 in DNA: TGTGCCAGCAGTTTTGTTCTGGGGGCCCAGTTCTTC.

For the CDR3, the DNA is TGTGCCAGCGGCGACACTCGATACGAGCAGTACTTC. It yields the protein CASGDTRYEQYF. This chain joins TRBV12-3 or TRBV12-4 and TRBJ2-7, with unresolved D. The CDR3 extends over 12 amino acids. V gave up 8 bases and J gave up 4 bases, with 12 bases separating them.